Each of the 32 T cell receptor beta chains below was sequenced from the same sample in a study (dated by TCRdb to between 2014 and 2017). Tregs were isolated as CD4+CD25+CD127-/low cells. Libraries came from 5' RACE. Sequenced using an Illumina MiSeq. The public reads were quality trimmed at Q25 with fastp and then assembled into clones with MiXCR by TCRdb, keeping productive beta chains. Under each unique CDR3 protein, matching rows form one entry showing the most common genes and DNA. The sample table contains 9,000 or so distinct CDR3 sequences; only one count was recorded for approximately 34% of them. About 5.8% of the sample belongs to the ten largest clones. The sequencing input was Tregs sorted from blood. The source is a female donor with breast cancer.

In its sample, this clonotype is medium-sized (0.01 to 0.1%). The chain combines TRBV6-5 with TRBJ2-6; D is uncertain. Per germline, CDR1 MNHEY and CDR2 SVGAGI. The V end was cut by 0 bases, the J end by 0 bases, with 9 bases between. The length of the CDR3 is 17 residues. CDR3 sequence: CASSYSYAVSGANVLTF. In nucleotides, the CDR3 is TGTGCCAGCAGTTACTCGTATGCAGTCTCTGGGGCCAACGTCCTGACTTTC.

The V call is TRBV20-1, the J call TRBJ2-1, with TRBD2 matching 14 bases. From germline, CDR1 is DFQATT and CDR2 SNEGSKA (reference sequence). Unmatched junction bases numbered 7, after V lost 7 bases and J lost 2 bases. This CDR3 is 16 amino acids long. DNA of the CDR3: TGCAGTGTTACGGGACTAGCGGGAGTTACCTACAATGAGCAGTTCTTC. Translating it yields CSVTGLAGVTYNEQFF.

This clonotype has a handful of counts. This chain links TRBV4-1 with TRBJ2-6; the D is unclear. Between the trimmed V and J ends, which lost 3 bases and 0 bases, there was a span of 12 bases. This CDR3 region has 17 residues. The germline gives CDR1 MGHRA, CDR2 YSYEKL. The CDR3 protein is CASSQPLEISGANVLTF. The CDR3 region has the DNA TGCGCCAGCAGCCAGCCCCTGGAAATCTCTGGGGCCAACGTCCTGACTTTC.

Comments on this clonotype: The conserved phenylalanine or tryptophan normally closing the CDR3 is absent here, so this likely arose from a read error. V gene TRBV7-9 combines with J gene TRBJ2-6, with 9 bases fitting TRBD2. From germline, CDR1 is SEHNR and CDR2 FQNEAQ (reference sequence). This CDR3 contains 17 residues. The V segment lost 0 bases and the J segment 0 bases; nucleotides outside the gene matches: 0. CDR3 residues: CASSLATSGSGANVLTY. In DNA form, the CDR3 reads TGTGCCAGCAGCTTAGCGACTAGCGGCTCTGGGGCCAACGTCCTGACTTAC.

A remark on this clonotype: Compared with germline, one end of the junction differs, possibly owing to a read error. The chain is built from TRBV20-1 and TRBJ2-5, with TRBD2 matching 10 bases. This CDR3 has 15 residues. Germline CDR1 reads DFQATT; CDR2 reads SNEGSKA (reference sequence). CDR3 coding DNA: TGCAGTGCTAGTCCCCCAGCGGGAGGGTTGGAGACCCAGTGCTTC. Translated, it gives CSASPPAGGLETQCF.

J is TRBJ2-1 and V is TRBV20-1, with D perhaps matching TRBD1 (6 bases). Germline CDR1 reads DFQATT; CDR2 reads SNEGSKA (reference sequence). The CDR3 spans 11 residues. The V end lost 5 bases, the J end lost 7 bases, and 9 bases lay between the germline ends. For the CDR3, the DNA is TGCAGTGCTCCAAGGGGGAATGAGCAGTTCTTC. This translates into CSAPRGNEQFF.

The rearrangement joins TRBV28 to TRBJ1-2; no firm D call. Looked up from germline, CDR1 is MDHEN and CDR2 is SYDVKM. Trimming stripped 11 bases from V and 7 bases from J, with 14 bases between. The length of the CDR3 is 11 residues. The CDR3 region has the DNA TGTGCCTGCACCGACCTAGGTGGCTACACCTTC. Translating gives CACTDLGGYTF.

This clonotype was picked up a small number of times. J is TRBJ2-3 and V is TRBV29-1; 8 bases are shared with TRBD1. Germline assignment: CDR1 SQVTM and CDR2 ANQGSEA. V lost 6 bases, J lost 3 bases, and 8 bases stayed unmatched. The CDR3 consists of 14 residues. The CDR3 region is CSVGKGTGTDTQYF. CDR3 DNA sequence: TGCAGCGTCGGAAAGGGGACAGGAACAGATACGCAGTATTTT.

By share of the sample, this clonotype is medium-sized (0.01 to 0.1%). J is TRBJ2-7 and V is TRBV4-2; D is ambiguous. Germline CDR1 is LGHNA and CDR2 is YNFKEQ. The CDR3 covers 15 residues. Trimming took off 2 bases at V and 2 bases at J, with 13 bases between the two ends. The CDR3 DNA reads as TGTGCCAGCAGCCAATTGTTTGGTAGGACCTACGAGCAGTACTTC. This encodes CASSQLFGRTYEQYF.

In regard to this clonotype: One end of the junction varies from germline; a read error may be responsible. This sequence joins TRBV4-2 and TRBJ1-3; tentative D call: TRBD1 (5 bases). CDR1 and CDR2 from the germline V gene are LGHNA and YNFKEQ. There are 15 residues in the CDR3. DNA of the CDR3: TGTGCCAGCAGCCAAGATAGGGGTACTGGAAACGCCATATATTTC. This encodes CASSQDRGTGNAIYF.

The CDR3 protein is CASSSTGGANIQYF. CDR3 coding DNA: TGTGCCAGCAGTTCCACAGGGGGCGCAAACATTCAGTACTTC. The rearrangement uses TRBV27 and TRBJ2-4, with TRBD1 identical over 9 bases. There are 14 residues in the CDR3. J lost 6 bases, V lost 4 bases, and 4 bases had no gene match. The germline CDR1 and CDR2 sequences are MNHEY and SMNVEV (reference sequence).

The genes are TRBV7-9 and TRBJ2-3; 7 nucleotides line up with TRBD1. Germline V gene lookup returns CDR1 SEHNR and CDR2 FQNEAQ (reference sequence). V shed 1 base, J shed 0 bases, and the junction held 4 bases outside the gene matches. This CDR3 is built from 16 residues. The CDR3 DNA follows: TGTGCCAGCAGCTTAGGACAGGGCTACAGCACAGATACGCAGTATTTT. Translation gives CASSLGQGYSTDTQYF.

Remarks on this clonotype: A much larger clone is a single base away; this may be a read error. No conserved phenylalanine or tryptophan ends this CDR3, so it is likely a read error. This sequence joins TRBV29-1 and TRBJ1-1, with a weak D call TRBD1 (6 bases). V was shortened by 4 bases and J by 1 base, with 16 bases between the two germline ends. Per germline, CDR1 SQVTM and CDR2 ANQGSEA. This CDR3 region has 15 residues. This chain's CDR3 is CSVATRTEPNTEAFL. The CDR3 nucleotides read TGCAGCGTTGCGACCCGGACAGAGCCGAACACTGAAGCTTTCCTT.

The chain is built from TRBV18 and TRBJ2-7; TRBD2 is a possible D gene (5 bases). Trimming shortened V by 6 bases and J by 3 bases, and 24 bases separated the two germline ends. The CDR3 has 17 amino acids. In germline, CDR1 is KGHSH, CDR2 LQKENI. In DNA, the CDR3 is TGTGCCAGCTCGACCACCTTCGCGGGCTCGCGGCTCTACGAGCAGTACGTC. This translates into CASSTTFAGSRLYEQYV.

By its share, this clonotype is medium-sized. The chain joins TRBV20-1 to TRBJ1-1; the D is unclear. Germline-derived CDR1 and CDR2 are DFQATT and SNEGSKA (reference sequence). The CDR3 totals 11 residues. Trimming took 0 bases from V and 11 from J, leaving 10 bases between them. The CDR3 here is CSARENRAAFF. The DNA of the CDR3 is TGCAGTGCTAGAGAGAACAGAGCGGCTTTCTTT.

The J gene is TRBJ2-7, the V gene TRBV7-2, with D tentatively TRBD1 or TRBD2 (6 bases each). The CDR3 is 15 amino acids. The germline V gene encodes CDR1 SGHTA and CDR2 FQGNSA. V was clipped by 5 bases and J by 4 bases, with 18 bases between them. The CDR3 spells CASSLKGGSEYEQYV. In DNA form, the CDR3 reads TGTGCCAGCAGCCTTAAGGGGGGTAGCGAATACGAGCAGTACGTC.

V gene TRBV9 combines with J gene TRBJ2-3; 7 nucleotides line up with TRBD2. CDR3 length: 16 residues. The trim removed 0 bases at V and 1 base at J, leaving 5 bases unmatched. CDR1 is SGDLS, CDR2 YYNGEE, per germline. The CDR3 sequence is CASSVASGARTDTQYF. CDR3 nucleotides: TGTGCCAGCAGCGTAGCGAGCGGGGCACGCACAGATACGCAGTATTTT.

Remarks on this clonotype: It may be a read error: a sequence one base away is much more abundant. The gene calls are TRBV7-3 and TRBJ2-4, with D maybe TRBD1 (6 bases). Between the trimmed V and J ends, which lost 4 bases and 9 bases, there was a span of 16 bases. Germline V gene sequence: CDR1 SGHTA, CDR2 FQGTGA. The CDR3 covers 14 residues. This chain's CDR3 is CASSSNTGSPIQYF. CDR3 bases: TGTGCCAGCAGCTCAAATACAGGGTCCCCCATTCAGTACTTC.

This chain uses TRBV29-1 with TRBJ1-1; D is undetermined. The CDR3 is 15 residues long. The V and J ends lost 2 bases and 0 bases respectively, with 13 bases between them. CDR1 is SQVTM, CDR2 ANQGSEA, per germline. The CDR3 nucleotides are TGCAGCGTTGAACTACTTAGAAGGCTGAACACTGAAGCTTTCTTT. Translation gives CSVELLRRLNTEAFF.

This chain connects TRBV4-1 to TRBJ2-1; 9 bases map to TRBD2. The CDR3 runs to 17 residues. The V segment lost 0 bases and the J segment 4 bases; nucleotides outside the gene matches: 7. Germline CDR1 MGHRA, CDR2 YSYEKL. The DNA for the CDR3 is TGCGCCAGCAGCCAAGAGGTTCCACTAGCGGGTTACAATGAGCAGTTCTTC. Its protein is CASSQEVPLAGYNEQFF.

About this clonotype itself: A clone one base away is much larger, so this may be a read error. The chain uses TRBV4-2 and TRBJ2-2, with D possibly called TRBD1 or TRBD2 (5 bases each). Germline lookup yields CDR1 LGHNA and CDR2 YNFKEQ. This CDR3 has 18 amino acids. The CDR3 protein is CASSQANSGTQNTGEPFF. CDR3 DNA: TGTGCCAGCAGCCAAGCCAACTCCGGGACCCAGAACACCGGGGAGCCGTTTTTT.

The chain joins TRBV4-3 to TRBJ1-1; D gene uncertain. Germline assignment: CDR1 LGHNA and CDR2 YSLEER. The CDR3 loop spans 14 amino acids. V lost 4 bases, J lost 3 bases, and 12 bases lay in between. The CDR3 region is CASSPVGGDTEAFF. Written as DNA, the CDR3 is TGCGCCAGCAGCCCGGTCGGCGGAGACACTGAAGCTTTCTTT.

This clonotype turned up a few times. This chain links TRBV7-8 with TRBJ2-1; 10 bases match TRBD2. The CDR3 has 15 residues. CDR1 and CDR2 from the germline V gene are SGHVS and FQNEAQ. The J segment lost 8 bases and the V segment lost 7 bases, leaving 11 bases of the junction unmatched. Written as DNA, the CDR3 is TGTGCCAGCACGTGGAGGCTAGCGGGAGATCATGAGCAGTTCTTC. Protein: CASTWRLAGDHEQFF.

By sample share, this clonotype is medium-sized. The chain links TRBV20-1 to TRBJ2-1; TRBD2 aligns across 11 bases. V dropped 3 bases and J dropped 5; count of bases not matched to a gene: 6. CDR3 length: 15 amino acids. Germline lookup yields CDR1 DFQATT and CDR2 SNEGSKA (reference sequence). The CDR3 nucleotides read TGCAGTGCTAGTCAGGGGACTAGCGGCGACAATGAGCAGTTCTTC. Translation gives CSASQGTSGDNEQFF.

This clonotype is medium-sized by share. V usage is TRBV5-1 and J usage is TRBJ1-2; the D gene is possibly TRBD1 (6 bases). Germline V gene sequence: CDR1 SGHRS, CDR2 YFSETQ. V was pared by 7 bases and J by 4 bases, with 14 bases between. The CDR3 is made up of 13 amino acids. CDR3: CASAGQFGYGYTF. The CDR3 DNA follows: TGCGCCAGCGCCGGACAGTTCGGCTATGGCTACACCTTC. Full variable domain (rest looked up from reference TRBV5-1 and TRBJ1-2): KAGVTQTPRYLIKTRGQQVTLSCSPISGHRSVSWYQQTPGQGLQFLFEYFSETQRNKGNFPGRFSGRQFSNSRSEMNVSTLELGDSALYLCASAGQFGYGYTFGSGTRLTVV.

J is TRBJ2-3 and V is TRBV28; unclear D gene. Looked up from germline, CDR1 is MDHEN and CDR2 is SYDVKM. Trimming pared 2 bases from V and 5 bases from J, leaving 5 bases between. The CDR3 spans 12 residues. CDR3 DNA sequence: TGTGCCAGCAGTTTAGTAAGAGATACGCAGTATTTT. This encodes CASSLVRDTQYF. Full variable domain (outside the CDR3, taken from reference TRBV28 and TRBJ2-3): DVKVTQSSRYLVKRTGEKVFLECVQDMDHENMFWYRQDPGLGLRLIYFSYDVKMKEKGDIPEGYSVSREKKERFSLILESASTNQTSMYLCASSLVRDTQYFGPGTRLTVL.

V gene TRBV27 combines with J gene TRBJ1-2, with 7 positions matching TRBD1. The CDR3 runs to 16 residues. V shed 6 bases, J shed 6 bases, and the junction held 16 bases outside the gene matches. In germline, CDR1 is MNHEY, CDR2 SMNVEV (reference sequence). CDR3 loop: CASSPFSTGIQNGYTF. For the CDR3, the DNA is TGTGCCAGCAGCCCTTTTTCGACAGGGATCCAGAATGGCTACACCTTC.

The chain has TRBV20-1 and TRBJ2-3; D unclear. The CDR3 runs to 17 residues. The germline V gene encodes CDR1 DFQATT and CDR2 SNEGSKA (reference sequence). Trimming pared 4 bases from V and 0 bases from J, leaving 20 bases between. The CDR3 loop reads CSATPAHFRASTDTQYF. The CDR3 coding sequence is TGCAGTGCTACGCCAGCCCACTTCCGTGCTAGCACAGATACGCAGTATTTT.

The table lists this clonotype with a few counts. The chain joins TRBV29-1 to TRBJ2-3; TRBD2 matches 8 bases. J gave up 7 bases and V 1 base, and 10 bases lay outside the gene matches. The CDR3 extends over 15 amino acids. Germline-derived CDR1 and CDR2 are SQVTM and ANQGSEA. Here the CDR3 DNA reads TGCAGCGTTGAAGGACGGAGCGGGAGTCCCTATACGCAGTATTTT. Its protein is CSVEGRSGSPYTQYF.

The CDR3: CSAPQTSTDTQYF. In DNA, the CDR3 is TGCAGTGCACCCCAGACTAGCACAGATACGCAGTATTTT. This chain uses TRBV20-1 with TRBJ2-3, with unresolved D. The V and J ends lost 6 bases and 0 bases respectively, with 10 bases between them. This CDR3 contains 13 residues. Germline V lookup: CDR1 DFQATT, CDR2 SNEGSKA (reference sequence).

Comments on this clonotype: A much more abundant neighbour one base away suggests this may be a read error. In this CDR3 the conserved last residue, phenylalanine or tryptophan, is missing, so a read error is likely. The CDR3 reads CSARGGSQLETQYL. The CDR3 bases are TGCAGTGCTAGAGGCGGGAGTCAATTGGAGACCCAGTACCTC. This rearrangement joins TRBV20-1 to TRBJ2-5; 7 bases fit TRBD2. Germline V lookup: CDR1 DFQATT, CDR2 SNEGSKA (reference sequence). The CDR3 runs 14 residues. V lost 1 base and J lost 5; bases outside the gene matches: 7.

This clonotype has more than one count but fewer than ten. The CDR3 is CASSYWDSDFNEQFF. The CDR3 bases are TGTGCCAGCAGTTACTGGGACAGCGACTTCAATGAGCAGTTCTTC. The V call is TRBV6-2 or TRBV6-3, the J call TRBJ2-1; 7 bases map to TRBD1. This CDR3 is 15 amino acids long. Germline CDR1 reads MNHEY; CDR2 reads SVGEGT. The trim removed 1 base at V and 6 bases at J, leaving 6 bases unmatched.